Listed below are T cell receptor beta chains from one sample, sequenced in a study of CDR3 diversity in severe acne. One entry per CDR3 protein results from TCRdb running MiXCR on the PCR reads. The top ten hold 11% of the sample, which has around 83,000 distinct CDR3 sequences, under 55% seen once. What was sequenced was blood. These receptors all come from a male donor with severe acne vulgaris. CDR3s include the opening cysteine and the closing phenylalanine or tryptophan. Each record gives: D gene, V gene, clone size, J gene, CDR3 DNA, CDR3 protein. A D gene is named only where the DNA matches it firmly. Clone sizes are given selectively: once, few, many, or a class where the clone is expanded.

D: .
V: TRBV5-4
size: few
J: TRBJ2-5
DNA: TGTGCCAGCAGCTTGGTCGTCGGAGTTACACAAGAGACCCAGTACTTC
CDR3: CASSLVVGVTQETQYF

D: .
V: TRBV30
size: .
J: TRBJ2-2
DNA: TGTGCCTGGAGTCAAAAGACCGGGACACCGGCGACCGGGGAGCTGTTTTTT
CDR3: CAWSQKTGTPATGELFF

D: .
V: TRBV10-3
size: .
J: TRBJ1-1
DNA: TGTGCCAGCAGTTACTCGAGAACCGGGACAACTGAAGCTTTCTTT
CDR3: CASSYSRTGTTEAFF

D: TRBD2
V: TRBV11-2
size: .
J: TRBJ2-7
DNA: TGTGCCAGCAGCTTGGGGGCTAGCGGGAGCCACGAGCAGTACTTC
CDR3: CASSLGASGSHEQYF

D: .
V: TRBV25-1
size: once
J: TRBJ1-1
DNA: TGCGCCAGCAGCCAAGGGGTAGCAGGACGCAACACTGAAGCTTTCTTT
CDR3: CASSQGVAGRNTEAFF

D: .
V: TRBV27
size: .
J: TRBJ2-7
DNA: TGTGCCAGCAGTTTGTCCGGTAACTGCGAGCAGTACTTC
CDR3: CASSLSGNCEQYF

D: .
V: TRBV9
size: .
J: TRBJ1-4
DNA: TGTGCCAGCAGCGTTAGTACTGATAATGAAAAACTGTTTTTT
CDR3: CASSVSTDNEKLFF

D: .
V: TRBV5-1
size: .
J: TRBJ2-7
DNA: TGCGCCAGCAGCACTATGGACAACGCCTACGAGCAGTACTTC
CDR3: CASSTMDNAYEQYF

D: TRBD1
V: TRBV10-2
size: many
J: TRBJ2-3
DNA: TGCGCCAGCAGACGAGACAGGGGTGGAGGCACAGATACGCAGTATTTT
CDR3: CASRRDRGGGTDTQYF

D: .
V: TRBV2
size: many
J: TRBJ2-5
DNA: TGTGCCAGCAGTCAGGGGCAGGTCCAAGAGACCCAGTACTTC
CDR3: CASSQGQVQETQYF

D: .
V: TRBV29-1
size: .
J: TRBJ2-7
DNA: TGCAGCGTTGAACTAGGCTTCGCGGGCGAGCAGTACTTC
CDR3: CSVELGFAGEQYF

D: .
V: TRBV12-3/TRBV12-4
size: many
J: TRBJ2-3
DNA: TGTGCCAGCAGTTTTTGGGACGGATACACAGATACGCAGTATTTT
CDR3: CASSFWDGYTDTQYF

D: TRBD1
V: TRBV20-1
size: .
J: TRBJ2-3
DNA: TGCAGTGCCCGGGGACAGGGCAGTAGCACAGATACGCAGTATTTT
CDR3: CSARGQGSSTDTQYF

D: TRBD2
V: TRBV7-8
size: .
J: TRBJ2-7
DNA: TGTGCCAGCAGCTCAGGGGCTAGCGGGAGGACTGAAACCTACGAGCAGTACTTC
CDR3: CASSSGASGRTETYEQYF

D: .
V: TRBV10-3
size: many
J: TRBJ2-1
DNA: TGTGCCATCAGAGGCAGGGGGGATGAGCAGTTCTTC
CDR3: CAIRGRGDEQFF

D: .
V: TRBV3-1
size: .
J: TRBJ1-5
DNA: TGTGCCAACAGCCAAGGCTTGGGAGGACACAGCAATCAGCCCCAGCATTTT
CDR3: CANSQGLGGHSNQPQHF

D: TRBD2
V: TRBV6-5
size: .
J: TRBJ2-5
DNA: TGTGCCAGCAGTTTCCTCCCTAGCGGCGGGAGGGCCTGGGAGACCCAGTACTTC
CDR3: CASSFLPSGGRAWETQYF

D: .
V: TRBV20-1
size: .
J: TRBJ2-5
DNA: TGCAGTGCTAGAGATCAGCTACAAGAGACCCAGTACTTC
CDR3: CSARDQLQETQYF

D: .
V: TRBV10-1
size: .
J: TRBJ2-5
DNA: TGTGCCATCAGTGAAACGACAGGCCAAGAGACCCAGTACTTC
CDR3: CAISETTGQETQYF

D: .
V: TRBV18
size: .
J: TRBJ2-5
DNA: TGTGCCAGCTCACCAGAATTAACTCAAGAGACCCAGTACTTC
CDR3: CASSPELTQETQYF

D: .
V: TRBV27
size: few
J: TRBJ2-2
DNA: TGTGCCGGCAGTCCCCAAAGGGCAGAGCTGTTTTTT
CDR3: CAGSPQRAELFF

D: TRBD2
V: TRBV29-1
size: .
J: TRBJ2-2
DNA: TGCAGCGTTGAAGATAGAGTAGGAGGACTAGCGGGAGTTACCGGGGAGCTGTTTTTT
CDR3: CSVEDRVGGLAGVTGELFF

D: TRBD2
V: TRBV6-5
size: .
J: TRBJ2-3
DNA: TGTGCCAGCAGATTGGGACTAGCGGGAGGGGATACGCAGTATTTT
CDR3: CASRLGLAGGDTQYF

D: TRBD2
V: TRBV5-1
size: many
J: TRBJ2-3
DNA: TGCGCCAGCAGCTTGACACTAGCGGGAGGGCATACGCAGTATTTT
CDR3: CASSLTLAGGHTQYF

D: .
V: TRBV5-1
size: .
J: TRBJ1-5
DNA: .
CDR3: CASSSPDRDEKLFFGSGTQLQHF

D: .
V: TRBV20-1
size: .
J: TRBJ2-3
DNA: TGCAGTGCTAGGGACCCGTTGCAATCCTCAGATACGCAGTATTTT
CDR3: CSARDPLQSSDTQYF

D: .
V: TRBV29-1
size: .
J: TRBJ1-1
DNA: TGCAGCGTTGAAGGCGGAAAGAACACTGAAGCTTTCTTT
CDR3: CSVEGGKNTEAFF

D: TRBD2
V: TRBV7-1
size: .
J: TRBJ2-7
DNA: TGTGCCAGCAGCTCCCCCGGGACTAGCCCTACGAGTAAGCAGTACTTC
CDR3: CASSSPGTSPTSKQYF

D: .
V: TRBV29-1
size: .
J: TRBJ1-1
DNA: TGCAGCGACGGGGATGTCGTGAACACTGAAGCTTTCTTT
CDR3: CSDGDVVNTEAFF

D: .
V: TRBV7-8
size: few
J: TRBJ1-6
DNA: TGTGCCAGCAGCTTAGAATGGGTGGGCTATAATTCACCCCTCCACTTT
CDR3: CASSLEWVGYNSPLHF

D: .
V: TRBV6-1
size: .
J: TRBJ2-2
DNA: TGTGCCAGCAGCCTAGCTAGCGACACCGGGGTGCTGTTTTTT
CDR3: CASSLASDTGVLFF

D: .
V: TRBV24-1
size: .
J: TRBJ1-5
DNA: TGTGCCACCAGCGCCGCCGTCAATCAGCCCCAGCATTTT
CDR3: CATSAAVNQPQHF

D: .
V: TRBV25-1
size: .
J: TRBJ2-7
DNA: TGTACCAGCAGTGAGTGGGGCAGGGAGATCTCCTACGAGCAGTACTTC
CDR3: CTSSEWGREISYEQYF

D: TRBD1
V: TRBV10-3
size: .
J: TRBJ1-1
DNA: TGTGCCATCAGTGATAACGACAGGGGAGCTGAAGCTTTCTTT
CDR3: CAISDNDRGAEAFF

D: .
V: TRBV7-2
size: many
J: TRBJ2-5
DNA: TGTGCCAGCAGCTTAGCGACGGGGCGCGGCCGACAAGAGACCCAGTACTTC
CDR3: CASSLATGRGRQETQYF

D: .
V: TRBV25-1
size: once
J: TRBJ1-5
DNA: TGTGCCAGCAGTTTACCGCTTCAGTATCAGCCCCAGCATTTT
CDR3: CASSLPLQYQPQHF

D: TRBD1
V: TRBV5-5
size: .
J: TRBJ2-5
DNA: TGTGCCAGCACCATGCCCCGGGACAGCCAAGAGACCCAGTACTTC
CDR3: CASTMPRDSQETQYF

D: .
V: TRBV6-2/TRBV6-3
size: few
J: TRBJ1-6
DNA: TGTGCCAGCAGTTACTCTCCCAGGCCCGGAGATTCACCCCTCCACTTT
CDR3: CASSYSPRPGDSPLHF

D: .
V: TRBV25-1
size: .
J: TRBJ1-2
DNA: TGTGCCAGCAGCCCGTATGGATCGGGAAACTATGGCTACACCTTC
CDR3: CASSPYGSGNYGYTF

D: .
V: TRBV7-2
size: many
J: TRBJ2-6
DNA: TGTGCCAGCGCGTTGGGGGATGGGGCCAACGTCCTGACTTTC
CDR3: CASALGDGANVLTF

D: .
V: TRBV12-3/TRBV12-4
size: .
J: TRBJ1-4
DNA: TGTGCCAGCAGTTTGACGGGGGGAAGTGAAAAACTGTTTTTT
CDR3: CASSLTGGSEKLFF